This T cell receptor beta chain was observed in a study of blood T cell repertoires in COVID-19. The repertoire was sequenced with immunoSEQ multiplex PCR; TCRdb's copy has only in-frame clones and lacks some. In the table there are about 180,000 clones, 82% of which are singletons. CDR3 size: 14 residues. V gave up 7 bases and J gave up 11 bases; unmatched junction bases: 11. From germline, CDR1 is KGHDR and CDR2 SFDVKD. This clone was counted a single time. The TCR originated in a woman in her seventies with acute or convalescent COVID-19. This sequence joins TRBV24-1 and TRBJ1-1; 11 bases are shared with TRBD1. The sequencing input was peripheral blood. CDR3 sequence: CATSDRPGQGEAFF. CDR3 in DNA: TGTGCCACCAGCGACAGACCGGGACAGGGGGAGGCTTTCTTT.